A selection of T cell receptor beta chains follows, all from one sample in a study of cytomegalovirus exposure and HLA in healthy donors. Libraries were prepared by immunoSEQ multiplex PCR; TCRdb keeps only in-frame clonotypes and omits some of them. The sample lists more than 95,000 clones; roughly 76% were seen once. What was sequenced was PBMCs. Source of these receptors: a man aged 45-65 years in good health and CMV-seropositive. The CDR3 runs from the conserved cysteine through the conserved F or W. Fields, in order: CDR3 protein, J gene, V gene.

CDR3: CASGLGGTANEKLFF; J: TRBJ1-4; V: TRBV12-5
CDR3: CASSQEMAGGSRSTDTQYF; J: TRBJ2-3; V: TRBV14
CDR3: CASSPQGLYNEQFF; J: TRBJ2-1; V: TRBV6-5
CDR3: CATSWLDRGGEQFF; J: TRBJ2-1; V: TRBV15
CDR3: CASSFRLAGGPTRPDTQYF; J: TRBJ2-3; V: TRBV5-8
CDR3: CASSTEALAAYNEQFF; J: TRBJ2-1; V: TRBV21-1
CDR3: CASSFPNGHLNYGYTF; J: TRBJ1-2; V: TRBV7-9
CDR3: CASRGGQFYEQYF; J: TRBJ2-7; V: TRBV28
CDR3: CASIRGAWQYF; J: TRBJ2-3; V: TRBV2
CDR3: CASSLIGETQYF; J: TRBJ2-5; V: TRBV5-8
CDR3: CATYTDTQYF; J: TRBJ2-3; V: TRBV10-2
CDR3: CASRRSWGVGNTEAFF; J: TRBJ1-1; V: TRBV28
CDR3: CASSERGEKLFF; J: TRBJ1-4; V: TRBV6-1
CDR3: CASSPTRREGTNEKLFF; J: TRBJ1-4; V: TRBV7-9